A selection of T cell receptor beta chains follows, all from one sample in a study of blood T cell repertoires in COVID-19. The protocol was immunoSEQ multiplex PCR, while the TCRdb copy is restricted to in-frame clones and leaves out a portion. The data contain 200,000 to 250,000 clones, about 86% of them singletons. The sample comprised PBMCs or T cells enriched from blood (not recorded which). These receptors were collected from a woman between 40 and 50 years old with acute COVID-19. The CDR3 runs from the conserved cysteine through the conserved F or W. A D gene is named only where the DNA matches it firmly. Clone size is not always given. Where it is, it says once, few, many or a class for expanded clones.

size | D | J | V | DNA | CDR3
few | - | TRBJ1-3 | TRBV29-1 | TGCAGCGTTGAGAGTCAGGGGCGAGGCACCATATATTTT | CSVESQGRGTIYF
- | TRBD1 | TRBJ1-1 | TRBV19 | TGTGCCAGCGACGTTACAGGGGGCGAGACTGAAGCTTTCTTT | CASDVTGGETEAFF
once | - | TRBJ2-7 | TRBV27 | TGTGCCAGCAGTTTAACCAGGACAGCATCCTACGAGCAGTACTTC | CASSLTRTASYEQYF
- | TRBD2 | TRBJ2-2 | TRBV7-2 | TGTGCCAGCAGCTTAAAAGGACTAGCGAGTCCCGGGGAGCTGTTTTTT | CASSLKGLASPGELFF
- | TRBD2 | TRBJ2-1 | TRBV2 | TGTGCCAGCAGGGGACTAGCGGGGGTCAATGAGCAGTTCTTC | CASRGLAGVNEQFF
- | - | TRBJ1-5 | TRBV28 | TGTGCCAGCGACAGGAACAATCAGCCCCAGCATTTT | CASDRNNQPQHF
once | - | TRBJ2-3 | TRBV24-1 | TGTGCCACCAGTGACACTTTCACAGATACGCAGTATTTT | CATSDTFTDTQYF
- | - | TRBJ1-2 | TRBV18 | TGTGCCAGCTCACCAGACAGAACTAACTATGGCTACACCTTC | CASSPDRTNYGYTF
- | - | TRBJ1-2 | TRBV5-8 | TGTGCCAGCAGCTTCGACAGGCGTCCAAGGGGCTACACCTTC | CASSFDRRPRGYTF
- | - | TRBJ2-7 | TRBV7-2 | TGTGCCAGCAGCCCTCCCCCGCCTAGCTCCTACGAGCAGTACTTC | CASSPPPPSSYEQYF
- | TRBD1 | TRBJ2-2 | TRBV9 | TGTGCCAGCAGCGCGGGGACAGGACGAATGTCCGGGGAGCTGTTTTTT | CASSAGTGRMSGELFF
- | - | TRBJ1-4 | TRBV28 | TGTGCCAGCAGTCCCATGGGGGGGCGGGACGAAAAACTGTTTTTT | CASSPMGGRDEKLFF
- | TRBD1 | TRBJ2-2 | TRBV6-5 | TGTGCCAGCATGGGGAACAGGGGGTACACCGGGGAGCTGTTTTTT | CASMGNRGYTGELFF
- | TRBD1 | TRBJ1-5 | TRBV19 | TGTGCCAGTAGTATTTGGACAGGGAGTGGCAATCAGCCCCAGCATTTT | CASSIWTGSGNQPQHF
- | TRBD2 | TRBJ2-3 | TRBV7-3 | TGTGCCAGCAGCTTAACTCCGGGAGGGGGGGCAGATACGCAGTATTTT | CASSLTPGGGADTQYF
- | TRBD1 | TRBJ2-1 | TRBV5-1 | TGCGCCAGCAATTATATGCCGACAGGGGTCAATGAGCAGTTCTTC | CASNYMPTGVNEQFF
- | TRBD2 | TRBJ2-5 | TRBV28 | TGTGCCAGCAGTCCCCTTAGGATAGCGGGAGGAGAGACCCAGTACTTC | CASSPLRIAGGETQYF
- | TRBD2 | TRBJ2-7 | TRBV10-2 | TGCGCCAGCAGTGAGCGTTGGCTAGCGGGAGCCCCTCCTAAGTTGTACGAGCAGTACTTC | CASSERWLAGAPPKLYEQYF
- | TRBD1 | TRBJ1-4 | TRBV10-3 | TGTGCCATCAGTGATGGGCAGGGGGCCGTCGAAAAACTGTTTTTT | CAISDGQGAVEKLFF
- | - | TRBJ1-3 | TRBV3-1/TRBV3-2 | TGTGCCAGCAGACAGTCCTCTGGAAACACCATATATTTT | CASRQSSGNTIYF
once | - | TRBJ1-1 | TRBV2 | TGTGCCAGCACCCCGGGGGTAGTTATATCGAACACTGAAGCTTTCTTT | CASTPGVVISNTEAFF
- | TRBD2 | TRBJ2-7 | TRBV28 | TGTGCCAGCAGCCAGCCTAGCGGGCCCTCCTACGAGCAGTACTTC | CASSQPSGPSYEQYF
- | TRBD1 | TRBJ1-3 | TRBV28 | TGTGCCAGCAGTTTATGGCAGGGGGACACCATATATTTT | CASSLWQGDTIYF
- | TRBD2 | TRBJ2-3 | TRBV28 | TGTGCCAGCAGTTTAAGTAGCGGGAGGGTCCCAGATACGCAGTATTTT | CASSLSSGRVPDTQYF
- | - | TRBJ1-5 | TRBV13 | TGTGCCAGCAGCCCGTCAGGGTTCCCTCAGCCCCAGCATTTT | CASSPSGFPQPQHF
- | - | TRBJ1-1 | TRBV5-5 | TGTGCCAGCAGCTTGTGGACAGTGAACACTGAAGCTTTCTTT | CASSLWTVNTEAFF
- | - | TRBJ1-3 | TRBV28 | TGTGCCAGCGAGACAGGTGCCTCTGGAAACACCATATATTTT | CASETGASGNTIYF
few | TRBD1 | TRBJ1-4 | TRBV11-1 | TGTGCCAGCGCGGGACAGGGGTATGAAAAACTGTTTTTT | CASAGQGYEKLFF
- | TRBD2 | TRBJ2-2 | TRBV9 | TGTGCCAGCAACCGCGGGACTATAGACACCGGGGAGCTGTTTTTT | CASNRGTIDTGELFF
few | - | TRBJ1-2 | TRBV19 | TGTGCCAGTAGTAGGGGGCAGGGCGGCTATGGCTACACCTTC | CASSRGQGGYGYTF
- | - | TRBJ2-2 | TRBV15 | TGTGCCACCAGCAGAGATGGGGCTAGGGGCCCCGGGGAGCTGTTTTTT | CATSRDGARGPGELFF
- | - | TRBJ2-2 | TRBV3-1/TRBV3-2 | TGTGCCAGCAGGGAGGGATCAAAGGACACCGGGGAGCTGTTTTTT | CASREGSKDTGELFF
- | TRBD1 | TRBJ2-1 | TRBV5-1 | TGCGCCAGCAGCTTGGCGGACAGGCCAAGGGATGAGCAGTTCTTC | CASSLADRPRDEQFF
- | TRBD2 | TRBJ2-5 | TRBV7-2 | TGTGCCAGCAGCTCATTGGCGGGAGCGAAATCTCAGTACTTC | CASSSLAGAKSQYF
- | TRBD2 | TRBJ2-7 | TRBV10-1 | TGCGCCAGCAGAAAAAGACTAGCGGGAGCGTCCACCTACGAGCAGTACTTC | CASRKRLAGASTYEQYF
- | - | TRBJ2-7 | TRBV18 | TGTGCCAGCTCTCTCGACTATGGAACCTACGAGCAGTACTTC | CASSLDYGTYEQYF
- | TRBD1 | TRBJ1-2 | TRBV5-4 | TGTGCCAGCAGCTTGGCCCGACAGGGGGCGTTCGGCTACACCTTC | CASSLARQGAFGYTF
- | TRBD1 | TRBJ1-3 | TRBV7-9 | TGTGCCAGCAGCCTACGACAGGGCTCTGGAAACACCATATATTTT | CASSLRQGSGNTIYF
- | - | TRBJ1-5 | TRBV24-1 | TGTGCCACCAGTGACCCCGGGGGTGGTCAGCCCCAGCATTTT | CATSDPGGGQPQHF
once | - | TRBJ2-3 | TRBV27 | TGTGCCAGCAGCGATATAGCGGCACCGAGAGATACGCAGTATTTT | CASSDIAAPRDTQYF
- | - | TRBJ1-2 | TRBV28 | TGTGCCAGCAGTTTCGCCCTAAGATTCTATGGCTACACCTTC | CASSFALRFYGYTF
- | - | TRBJ1-5 | TRBV7-9 | TGTGCCAGCACGGGGGGTGGAGGGGAGGGACAGCCCCAGCATTTT | CASTGGGGEGQPQHF
once | TRBD2 | TRBJ2-7 | TRBV28 | TGTGCCAGCAGCCCCTGGCGGGGGGAGCAGTACTTC | CASSPWRGEQYF
- | - | TRBJ2-1 | TRBV7-9 | TGTGCCAGCAGCTTGGGGGCGGGCGGCTCCTACAATGAGCAGTTCTTC | CASSLGAGGSYNEQFF
- | TRBD1 | TRBJ2-7 | TRBV3-1/TRBV3-2 | TGTGCCAGCAGCCAAGCACGCGGGACAGGGTCCTACGAGCAGTACTTC | CASSQARGTGSYEQYF
- | - | TRBJ2-5 | TRBV7-3 | TGTGCCAGCAGCTTATCCCCGGAGGGGAGCTTAGAGACCCAGTACTTC | CASSLSPEGSLETQYF
- | - | TRBJ1-2 | TRBV15 | TGTGCCACCAGCAGAGAGGGGGATTTATCGAGGAGGGATGGCTACACCTTC | CATSREGDLSRRDGYTF
- | TRBD2 | TRBJ2-1 | TRBV5-1 | TGCGCCAGCAGCTTGACTAGCGGAAGCCTCTACAATGAGCAGTTCTTC | CASSLTSGSLYNEQFF
- | TRBD1 | TRBJ2-7 | TRBV19 | TGTGCCAGTAGAAGCCGGGACAGGGGCTACGAGCAGTACTTC | CASRSRDRGYEQYF
- | - | TRBJ1-1 | TRBV6-5 | TGTGCCAGCAGTTACTCGAAGCTAGGCACTGAAGCTTTCTTT | CASSYSKLGTEAFF
- | TRBD1 | TRBJ1-1 | TRBV28 | TGTGCCAGCAGTTCCTCGGGGACAGGGGGCGGGAACACTGAAGCTTTCTTT | CASSSSGTGGGNTEAFF
- | - | TRBJ2-5 | TRBV7-2 | TGTGCCAGCAGCGCCGGACGGGGAGAGACCCAGTACTTC | CASSAGRGETQYF
once | - | TRBJ1-1 | TRBV27 | TGTGCCAGCACCTATCCCACAGGAGTCACTGAAGCTTTCTTT | CASTYPTGVTEAFF
- | TRBD2 | TRBJ2-2 | TRBV5-8 | TGTGCCAGCAGCTTGTTTGCGGGAGGGCCGGGAACCGGGGAGCTGTTTTTT | CASSLFAGGPGTGELFF
- | TRBD2 | TRBJ2-5 | TRBV15 | TGTGCCACCAGCAGAGTGGCGGGAGAGGCCCAGTACTTC | CATSRVAGEAQYF
- | - | TRBJ2-1 | TRBV4-1 | TGCGCCAGCAGCCAAAGCCGGCAGGGGCTACACAATGAGCAGTTCTTC | CASSQSRQGLHNEQFF
few | TRBD1 | TRBJ1-5 | TRBV7-8 | TGTGCCAGCAGCTTGGTCAAGGGGGCCACTTCGGCGGCCCAGCATTTT | CASSLVKGATSAAQHF